This is a list of T cell receptor beta chains from one sample in a study of blood T cell repertoires in COVID-19. Profiled with immunoSEQ multiplex PCR; TCRdb holds only in-frame clones, not every one. The sample shows some 100,000 clones, approximately 87% of them seen only once. Sequenced sample: peripheral blood. The origin of the receptors is a woman aged 50 to 60 with acute or convalescent COVID-19. CDR3s include the opening cysteine and the closing phenylalanine or tryptophan. The size of a clone is reported for some rows only, either as once, few or many, or as a class for expanded clones.

j_gene: TRBJ1-2; v_gene: TRBV29-1; abundance: -; CDR3aa: CSAATDYGYTF
j_gene: TRBJ1-1; v_gene: TRBV7-2; abundance: -; CDR3aa: CASSLYGTANTEAFF
j_gene: TRBJ1-3; v_gene: TRBV7-9; abundance: -; CDR3aa: CASSLTGRNTIYF
j_gene: TRBJ1-3; v_gene: TRBV19; abundance: -; CDR3aa: CASKTGSSGNTIYF
j_gene: TRBJ1-3; v_gene: TRBV30; abundance: -; CDR3aa: CAWSRQWNTIYF
j_gene: TRBJ2-3; v_gene: TRBV10-3; abundance: -; CDR3aa: CAITGVKGGTDTQYF
j_gene: TRBJ2-3; v_gene: TRBV24-1; abundance: -; CDR3aa: CATSDSQGAGDTQYF
j_gene: TRBJ2-1; v_gene: TRBV7-2; abundance: -; CDR3aa: CASSPRTGNEQFF
j_gene: TRBJ1-1; v_gene: TRBV6-5; abundance: -; CDR3aa: CASRRGLNTEAFF
j_gene: TRBJ2-7; v_gene: TRBV2; abundance: -; CDR3aa: CASTLEYGRGYEQYF
j_gene: TRBJ1-2; v_gene: TRBV27; abundance: -; CDR3aa: CASSLGGLSGYTF
j_gene: TRBJ1-5; v_gene: TRBV6-4; abundance: once; CDR3aa: CASSDSSRDTWGQPQHF
j_gene: TRBJ2-3; v_gene: TRBV6-5; abundance: -; CDR3aa: CASSYGGGQADTQYF
j_gene: TRBJ1-6; v_gene: TRBV6-6; abundance: -; CDR3aa: CASSYSRGYNSPLHF
j_gene: TRBJ2-3; v_gene: TRBV3-1/TRBV3-2; abundance: -; CDR3aa: CASSARTSGVTDTQYF
j_gene: TRBJ1-2; v_gene: TRBV19; abundance: once; CDR3aa: CASSIRGGPTPYTF
j_gene: TRBJ2-7; v_gene: TRBV12-3/TRBV12-4; abundance: -; CDR3aa: CASRLRVGYEQYF
j_gene: TRBJ1-1; v_gene: TRBV2; abundance: -; CDR3aa: CASRETGKITEAFF
j_gene: TRBJ1-5; v_gene: TRBV6-6; abundance: -; CDR3aa: CASSYPTGGLNQPQHF
j_gene: TRBJ1-5; v_gene: TRBV7-8; abundance: -; CDR3aa: CASSFVTGTPNQPQHF
j_gene: TRBJ1-2; v_gene: TRBV5-1; abundance: -; CDR3aa: CASSSAREGEVYTF
j_gene: TRBJ1-5; v_gene: TRBV18; abundance: -; CDR3aa: CASSPQSDQPQHF
j_gene: TRBJ2-2; v_gene: TRBV30; abundance: -; CDR3aa: CAFPGGTGELFF
j_gene: TRBJ1-6; v_gene: TRBV28; abundance: -; CDR3aa: CASSFGQANNSPLHF
j_gene: TRBJ2-7; v_gene: TRBV5-4; abundance: -; CDR3aa: CASSSQTSTSYEQYF
j_gene: TRBJ1-2; v_gene: TRBV6-5; abundance: -; CDR3aa: CASISNGEGRYGYTF
j_gene: TRBJ1-3; v_gene: TRBV10-2; abundance: -; CDR3aa: CASTGLTSGNTIYF
j_gene: TRBJ1-1; v_gene: TRBV9; abundance: -; CDR3aa: CASSPRGGMNTEAFF
j_gene: TRBJ2-3; v_gene: TRBV10-3; abundance: -; CDR3aa: CAISPTSGSTDTQYF
j_gene: TRBJ1-4; v_gene: TRBV5-1; abundance: -; CDR3aa: CASSLGGTGEKLFF
j_gene: TRBJ1-1; v_gene: TRBV13; abundance: -; CDR3aa: CASSLRGRYTEAFF
j_gene: TRBJ2-6; v_gene: TRBV7-9; abundance: -; CDR3aa: CASSLSGGPGANVLTF
j_gene: TRBJ1-5; v_gene: TRBV6-5; abundance: -; CDR3aa: CASSSDSTNQPQHF
j_gene: TRBJ2-3; v_gene: TRBV11-2; abundance: -; CDR3aa: CASSLFPTGTYSTDTQYF
j_gene: TRBJ2-3; v_gene: TRBV6-5; abundance: -; CDR3aa: CASRVGGVSDTQYF
j_gene: TRBJ1-1; v_gene: TRBV11-2; abundance: few; CDR3aa: CASSYIQGLGTEAFF
j_gene: TRBJ1-3; v_gene: TRBV9; abundance: -; CDR3aa: CASSVAIQGATSGNTIYF
j_gene: TRBJ1-5; v_gene: TRBV6-1; abundance: -; CDR3aa: CASSEGTGGATWGFSNQPQHF
j_gene: TRBJ1-6; v_gene: TRBV5-6; abundance: -; CDR3aa: CASSLDSLDSPLHF
j_gene: TRBJ2-7; v_gene: TRBV9; abundance: -; CDR3aa: CASSATATSSEQYF
j_gene: TRBJ2-3; v_gene: TRBV5-1; abundance: -; CDR3aa: CASSNRDTDTQYF
j_gene: TRBJ2-5; v_gene: TRBV12-3/TRBV12-4; abundance: few; CDR3aa: CASSGQVVKTQYF
j_gene: TRBJ1-3; v_gene: TRBV30; abundance: -; CDR3aa: CAWSPGGIKNTIYF
j_gene: TRBJ1-5; v_gene: TRBV19; abundance: -; CDR3aa: CASSMEGRGQPQHF
j_gene: TRBJ2-7; v_gene: TRBV7-6; abundance: -; CDR3aa: CASSPRAGPSSYEQYF
j_gene: TRBJ1-2; v_gene: TRBV20-1; abundance: -; CDR3aa: CSAPVGGGYTF
j_gene: TRBJ1-2; v_gene: TRBV18; abundance: few; CDR3aa: CASSSARLANYGYTF
j_gene: TRBJ1-1; v_gene: TRBV5-1; abundance: -; CDR3aa: CASSPGQGNTEAFF
j_gene: TRBJ1-2; v_gene: TRBV6-5; abundance: -; CDR3aa: CASSIHGQGYGYTF
j_gene: TRBJ1-2; v_gene: TRBV7-8; abundance: -; CDR3aa: CASSPTGGWYGYTF
j_gene: TRBJ2-2; v_gene: TRBV5-1; abundance: once; CDR3aa: CASSLAPGAGELFF
j_gene: TRBJ1-2; v_gene: TRBV6-5; abundance: -; CDR3aa: CASSPRGDGYTF
j_gene: TRBJ1-5; v_gene: TRBV10-2; abundance: few; CDR3aa: CASSDTAQGQPQHF
j_gene: TRBJ2-2; v_gene: TRBV5-1; abundance: -; CDR3aa: CASSRDGNTGELFF
j_gene: TRBJ1-2; v_gene: TRBV12-3/TRBV12-4; abundance: -; CDR3aa: CASSPRGIGYTF